Presented here are 25 T cell receptor beta chains from one specimen sequenced in a study of beta chain features in type 1 diabetes. The study reverse transcribed the entire isolated RNA, so it sequenced expressed TCRB transcripts. Assay used: immunoSEQ multiplex PCR; TCRdb lists only in-frame clones, some missing. The sample has over 500,000 clones, about 16% seen once; the top ten hold about 0.086%. The sample comprised naive CD4+ T cells from blood. These TCRs come from a man aged 18 to 29 in good health.

Regarding this clone: The same CDR3 arises from other DNA sequences in this sample as well. The chain uses TRBV27 and TRBJ1-1, with unresolved D. The CDR3 extends over 12 amino acids. V shed 3 bases and J shed 5 bases, with 7 bases lying between them. Germline CDR1 MNHEY, CDR2 SMNVEV (reference sequence). The CDR3 region is CASSFLGTEAFF. In nucleotides, the CDR3 is TGTGCCAGCAGTTTTTTGGGAACTGAAGCTTTCTTT.

This clone appeared a few times. The chain links TRBV9 to TRBJ1-2; 9 nucleotides align to TRBD1. CDR1 and CDR2 from the germline V gene are SGDLS and YYNGEE. The trim removed 3 bases at V and 7 bases at J, leaving 10 bases unmatched. The CDR3 covers 15 residues. This CDR3 reads CASSASPDRGTGYTF. In nucleotides, the CDR3 is TGTGCCAGCAGCGCCTCCCCGGACAGGGGAACTGGCTACACCTTC. Combining the CDR3 with reference TRBV9 and TRBJ1-2 gives the whole variable domain DSGVTQTPKHLITATGQRVTLRCSPRSGDLSVYWYQQSLDQGLQFLIQYYNGEERAKGNILERFSAQQFPDLHSELNLSSLELGDSALYFCASSASPDRGTGYTFGSGTRLTVV.

The chain recombines TRBV10-3 with TRBJ1-1, with 9 positions matching TRBD1. With V trimmed by 4 bases and J by 6 bases, 6 bases remained unmatched. The CDR3 is made up of 14 amino acids. Germline V gene sequence: CDR1 ENHRY, CDR2 SYGVKD. CDR3 DNA: TGTGCCATCAGTGGAATACAGGGGGCGGCTGAAGCTTTCTTT. Protein product: CAISGIQGAAEAFF.

The chain joins TRBV7-2 to TRBJ1-3, with D possibly matching TRBD1 (5 bases). Trimming took off 6 bases at V and 4 bases at J, with 16 bases between the two ends. There are 15 residues in the CDR3. Germline CDR1 is SGHTA and CDR2 is FQGNSA. The CDR3 sequence: CASRIGTLRGNTIYF. CDR3 sequence (DNA): TGTGCCAGCAGGATAGGGACTTTAAGGGGAAACACCATATATTTT.

The chain joins TRBV7-2 to TRBJ2-1; D possibly corresponds to TRBD2 (6 bases). From germline, CDR1 is SGHTA and CDR2 FQGNSA. The CDR3 spans 16 residues. Deletions cut 5 bases from V and 2 bases from J, with 16 bases between. DNA for the CDR3: TGTGCCAGCAGCGAGGAGGGATTCCCTCCCTACAATGAGCAGTTCTTC. Translating it yields CASSEEGFPPYNEQFF.

The J gene is TRBJ2-2, the V gene TRBV5-4, with D uncertain. With 4 bases removed from V and 3 bases from J, the gap between germline ends came to 13 bases. Germline assignment: CDR1 SGHNT and CDR2 YYREEE (reference sequence). The CDR3 has 15 residues. DNA of the CDR3: TGTGCCAGCAGCCAAGAGGTGGCAGACACCGGGGAGCTGTTTTTT. Its translation is CASSQEVADTGELFF.

Comments on this clone: The same CDR3 also results from other DNA sequences found in this sample. The rearrangement uses TRBV5-1 and TRBJ2-5; D is undetermined. From germline, CDR1 is SGHRS and CDR2 YFSETQ. The CDR3 contains 11 residues. Trimming shortened V by 4 bases and J by 1 base, and 2 bases separated the two germline ends. CDR3 residues: CASSSQETQYF. DNA for the CDR3: TGCGCCAGCAGCAGCCAAGAGACCCAGTACTTC.

The J gene is TRBJ2-7, the V gene TRBV4-2; tentatively, D is TRBD1 (5 bases). The V end was cut by 1 base, the J end by 2 bases, with 9 bases between. The germline gives CDR1 LGHNA, CDR2 YNFKEQ. The CDR3 is 14 amino acids. CDR3 amino acids: CASSQGAGTYEQYF. DNA for the CDR3: TGTGCCAGCAGCCAAGGGGCAGGGACCTACGAGCAGTACTTC.

The chain joins TRBV18 to TRBJ2-1; 7 positions match TRBD2. V was clipped by 3 bases and J by 4 bases; unmatched bases: 9. The germline V gene has CDR1 KGHSH and CDR2 LQKENI. This CDR3 region has 16 residues. CDR3 nucleotides: TGTGCCAGCTCACCCCTCGGGACTAATTCATACAATGAGCAGTTCTTC. It is translated as CASSPLGTNSYNEQFF.

The genes are TRBV4-1 and TRBJ2-5, with D tentatively TRBD1 (5 bases). Trimming took 4 bases from V and 6 from J, leaving 12 bases between them. Germline CDR1 and CDR2: MGHRA and YSYEKL. The CDR3 is 13 amino acids. This chain's CDR3 is CASSPQGLQTQYF. The CDR3 bases are TGCGCCAGCAGCCCCCAGGGTCTACAGACCCAGTACTTC.

The chain couples TRBV21-1 to TRBJ1-2; the D call in the table, TRBD1, was not verified against the DNA. TRBV21-1 is a pseudogene. This CDR3 is built from 13 residues. CDR3 DNA: TGTGCCAGCAGCAATTGGGACACGATCGGCTACACCTTC. Residues: CASSNWDTIGYTF.

This clone was seen a few times. The genes are TRBV28 and TRBJ2-1; 14 bases map to TRBD2. CDR3 length: 15 residues. V shed 4 bases, J shed 13 bases, and the junction held 9 bases outside the gene matches. CDR1 and CDR2 (germline): MDHEN, SYDVKM. The CDR3 region is CASSSPGLAGVVQFF. In DNA form, the CDR3 reads TGTGCCAGCAGTTCCCCGGGACTAGCGGGAGTAGTCCAGTTCTTC.

This clone was observed a few times. This chain connects TRBV29-1 to TRBJ2-5; D might be TRBD1 (5 bases). V was shortened by 5 bases and J by 1 base, with 11 bases between the two germline ends. The CDR3 is 13 residues long. CDR1 is SQVTM and CDR2 is ANQGSEA in the germline V gene. The CDR3 loop reads CSVRRQIQETQYF. The CDR3 DNA is TGCAGCGTTCGTCGACAGATCCAAGAGACCCAGTACTTC.

The chain has TRBV20-1 and TRBJ1-1, with a possible D match to TRBD1 (6 bases). The CDR3 runs to 11 residues. Germline V lookup: CDR1 DFQATT, CDR2 SNEGSKA (reference sequence). The CDR3 region has the DNA TGCAGGCCTGGGGGCAGGACTGAAGCTTTCTTT. Translated, it gives CRPGGRTEAFF.

This chain joins TRBV4-2 and TRBJ2-2; TRBD2 is a possible D gene (6 bases). The CDR3 covers 16 residues. The V gene lost 1 base and the J gene lost 3 bases, with 12 bases spanning the gap. Germline CDR1 LGHNA, CDR2 YNFKEQ. CDR3 DNA: TGTGCCAGCAGCCAAGCGGAGGGCCGGGACACCGGGGAGCTGTTTTTT. Translation: CASSQAEGRDTGELFF.

This clone occurred a few times. This chain uses TRBV5-1 with TRBJ2-3; D gene ambiguous. Trimming shortened V by 2 bases and J by 3 bases, and 13 bases separated the two germline ends. The CDR3 totals 15 residues. Germline V gives CDR1 SGHRS, CDR2 YFSETQ. The CDR3 sequence is CASSLDDIGTDTQYF. The CDR3 DNA reads as TGCGCCAGCAGCTTAGACGATATCGGGACAGATACGCAGTATTTT.

The chain joins TRBV10-3 to TRBJ2-1; no definite D call. CDR1 is ENHRY, CDR2 SYGVKD, per germline. V lost 7 bases and J lost 0, with 7 bases in between. The CDR3 contains 13 residues. The CDR3 DNA sequence: TGTGCCATCAAGTCCACCTCCTACAATGAGCAGTTCTTC. It yields the protein CAIKSTSYNEQFF.

This clone was counted a few times. The V gene is TRBV4-2, the J gene TRBJ1-2; 12 bases map to TRBD1. The CDR3 has 15 amino acids. After removal of 0 bases from V and 5 bases from J, the junction contained 1 base not matched to a gene. The germline gives CDR1 LGHNA, CDR2 YNFKEQ. CDR3 nucleotide sequence: TGTGCCAGCAGCCAAGAGGGACAGGGGGCGTATGGCTACACCTTC. Its translation: CASSQEGQGAYGYTF.

The V and J genes are TRBV7-2 and TRBJ1-5; D is perhaps TRBD1 (5 bases). The CDR3 is made up of 13 amino acids. CDR1 is SGHTA and CDR2 is FQGNSA in the germline V gene. V lost 7 bases to trimming and J lost 6 bases, with 13 bases between them. CDR3 nucleotide sequence: TGTGCCAGCACGGACAAGCGAGGTCAGCCCCAGCATTTT. Translating gives CASTDKRGQPQHF.

A few counts support this clone. The V and J genes are TRBV9 and TRBJ2-7; D is perhaps TRBD2 (5 bases). V lost 0 bases and J lost 3, with 16 bases in between. Germline assignment: CDR1 SGDLS and CDR2 YYNGEE. The CDR3 sequence is 16 residues long. The CDR3 bases are TGTGCCAGCAGCGTAGAGCCCTCGGGAAGCATCTACGAGCAGTACTTC. This sequence encodes CASSVEPSGSIYEQYF.

This clone has only a few counts. The gene calls are TRBV6-5 and TRBJ2-5; TRBD2 matches 8 bases. The V gene end was trimmed by 10 bases and the J gene end by 0 bases; junction bases not matched to a gene: 7. The germline V gene encodes CDR1 MNHEY and CDR2 SVGAGI. The CDR3 is 14 residues long. Here the CDR3 reads CAIRSSGYQETQYF. The CDR3 DNA reads as TGTGCCATCAGGTCTAGCGGGTACCAAGAGACCCAGTACTTC.

J is TRBJ1-5 and V is TRBV9; 7 nucleotides align to TRBD1. Germline loops: CDR1 SGDLS, CDR2 YYNGEE. This CDR3 is 15 amino acids long. The V and J ends lost 5 bases and 5 bases, in that order; junction bases with no gene match: 10. DNA of the CDR3: TGTGCCAGCAGTTCGTCAGGGGGTAGGCATCAGCCCCAGCATTTT. Protein sequence: CASSSSGGRHQPQHF.

The V and J genes are TRBV4-2 and TRBJ1-5; D is uncertain. The length of the CDR3 is 15 residues. Germline CDR1 is LGHNA and CDR2 is YNFKEQ. Trimming left V 0 bases short and J 3 bases short, with 9 bases between. The chain's CDR3 is CASSQDRSLNQPQHF. The CDR3 nucleotides are TGTGCCAGCAGCCAAGATAGATCCCTCAATCAGCCCCAGCATTTT.

The chain is built from TRBV9 and TRBJ2-1; tentatively, D is TRBD1 or TRBD2 (5 bases each). Germline V gives CDR1 SGDLS, CDR2 YYNGEE. CDR3 length equals 17 residues. Trimming removed 3 bases from V and 3 bases from J, with 19 bases in between. The DNA of the CDR3 is TGTGCCAGCAGCGGGGGACCCGACGGACGGGTCTACAATGAGCAGTTCTTC. Translating gives CASSGGPDGRVYNEQFF.

The chain carries TRBV10-3 and TRBJ1-5, with D perhaps matching TRBD1 (5 bases). V was trimmed by 3 bases and J by 0 bases, leaving 6 bases between them. The CDR3 consists of 14 residues. Germline CDR1 is ENHRY and CDR2 is SYGVKD. The CDR3 bases are TGTGCCATCAGTGAACAGGTTAGCAATCAGCCCCAGCATTTT. It encodes CAISEQVSNQPQHF.